Below, 26 T cell receptor beta chains from the same sample are listed, as sequenced in a study of shared T cell receptors in the human thymus. Repertoires were generated with immunoSEQ multiplex PCR, while TCRdb's copy carries only in-frame clones and drops some. The sample lists about 380,000 clones, approximately 95% occurring once. The sequenced material came from thymocytes. These TCRs come from a human donor.

The CDR3: CAISGKWYTEAFF. Here the CDR3 DNA reads TGTGCCATCAGTGGTAAGTGGTACACTGAAGCTTTCTTT. The chain uses TRBV10-3 and TRBJ1-1; D unclear. CDR3 length: 13 amino acids. Germline V CDR1 and CDR2: ENHRY, SYGVKD. V was clipped by 4 bases and J by 3 bases, with 9 bases between them.

This chain joins TRBV27 and TRBJ2-7, with a possible D match to TRBD2 (7 bases). Germline V lookup: CDR1 MNHEY, CDR2 SMNVEV (reference sequence). The CDR3 is 15 amino acids. Trimming left V 5 bases short and J 0 bases short, with 14 bases between. DNA for the CDR3: TGTGCCAGCAGTGAGGGGGGGCGTGGCTCCTACGAGCAGTACTTC. This translates into CASSEGGRGSYEQYF.

V is TRBV30 and J is TRBJ1-4, with a tentative D call TRBD1 (5 bases). The CDR3 has 13 amino acids. Germline assignment: CDR1 GTSNPN and CDR2 SVGIG (reference sequence). V lost 4 bases and J lost 8, with 14 bases in between. CDR3: CAWTGGKKEKLFF. CDR3 bases: TGTGCCTGGACGGGGGGGAAGAAAGAAAAACTGTTTTTT.

The chain uses TRBV11-2 and TRBJ2-3; TRBD2 agrees at 11 bases. Per the germline V gene, CDR1 is SGHAT and CDR2 is FQNNGV. The CDR3 contains 19 residues. With V trimmed by 4 bases and J by 4 bases, 16 bases remained unmatched. CDR3 sequence: CASSSIAGGAPVFSDTQYF. CDR3 nucleotide sequence: TGTGCCAGCAGCTCTATAGCGGGAGGGGCCCCGGTATTCTCAGATACGCAGTATTTT.

This clone showed up just once. The chain employs TRBV7-7 and TRBJ2-7, with TRBD2 matching over 9 bases. The CDR3 consists of 12 residues. The germline V gene encodes CDR1 SSHAT and CDR2 FNYEAQ (reference sequence). The CDR3 DNA is TGTGCTTTAGCGGGAGACTCCTACGAGCAGTACTTC. Amino acids: CALAGDSYEQYF.

J is TRBJ2-1 and V is TRBV4-3, with D unclear. The germline V gene encodes CDR1 LGHNA and CDR2 YSLEER. The CDR3 is made up of 16 amino acids. With 0 bases removed from V and 0 bases from J, the gap between germline ends came to 9 bases. This CDR3 is CASSQDQKSSYNEQFF. The CDR3, as DNA: TGCGCCAGCAGCCAAGATCAGAAGAGCTCCTACAATGAGCAGTTCTTC.

The rearrangement joins TRBV19 to TRBJ2-5, with 12 bases lining up with TRBD2. Germline lookup yields CDR1 LNHDA and CDR2 SQIVND (reference sequence). J gave up 1 base and V 3 bases, and 6 bases lay outside the gene matches. The CDR3 runs to 17 residues. For the CDR3, the DNA is TGTGCCAGTAGTATCCACCCGGGACTAGCGGGCCAAGAGACCCAGTACTTC. Translation: CASSIHPGLAGQETQYF.

The CDR3 here is CASSLSASGQLLGQPQHF. CDR3 coding DNA: TGTGCCAGCAGTTTATCGGCCTCGGGACAGCTATTGGGGCAGCCCCAGCATTTT. This chain uses TRBV27 with TRBJ1-5, with 7 bases aligning to TRBD1. The V segment lost 0 bases and the J segment 7 bases; nucleotides outside the gene matches: 15. The germline V gene encodes CDR1 MNHEY and CDR2 SMNVEV (reference sequence). The CDR3 has 18 residues.

The rearrangement links TRBV4-1 to TRBJ2-7; the match to TRBD1 covers 8 bases. V gave up 3 bases and J gave up 0 bases; unmatched junction bases: 7. This CDR3 region has 16 residues. Germline-derived CDR1 and CDR2 are MGHRA and YSYEKL. This CDR3 is CASSHLRDRSSYEQYF. The CDR3, as DNA: TGCGCCAGCAGCCATTTACGGGACAGGAGCTCCTACGAGCAGTACTTC.

This sequence joins TRBV7-3 and TRBJ1-5, with D perhaps matching TRBD1 (5 bases). Trimming removed 5 bases from V and 0 bases from J, with 11 bases in between. The CDR3 extends over 15 amino acids. The germline V gene encodes CDR1 SGHTA and CDR2 FQGTGA. DNA of the CDR3: TGTGCCAGCAGCCTGACAGTAAATAGCAATCAGCCCCAGCATTTT. Translated: CASSLTVNSNQPQHF.

Here the CDR3 reads CASSFRGEGEQYF. CDR3 nucleotide sequence: TGTGCCAGCAGTTTTCGGGGGGAGGGCGAGCAGTACTTC. This chain joins TRBV28 and TRBJ2-7, with TRBD2 matching over 7 bases. This CDR3 comprises 13 residues. CDR1 and CDR2 (germline): MDHEN, SYDVKM. The junction had 5 bases not matched to a gene; V was cut back by 3 bases and J by 6 bases.

This sequence joins TRBV6-1 and TRBJ2-3, with D uncertain. The germline V gene encodes CDR1 MNHNS and CDR2 SASEGT. The CDR3 covers 14 residues. V lost 1 base to trimming and J lost 1 base, with 6 bases between them. This CDR3 reads CASSEVTGTDTQYF. As DNA, the CDR3 is TGTGCCAGCAGTGAAGTTACGGGCACAGATACGCAGTATTTT.

The chain couples TRBV9 to TRBJ2-7; 13 nucleotides line up with TRBD2. The CDR3 contains 16 residues. V shed 4 bases, J shed 5 bases, and the junction held 9 bases outside the gene matches. Germline CDR1 reads SGDLS; CDR2 reads YYNGEE. The CDR3 sequence: CASSPRFTSGRDEQYF. CDR3 nucleotide sequence: TGTGCCAGCAGCCCTCGCTTCACTAGCGGGAGGGACGAGCAGTACTTC.

The rearrangement uses TRBV28 and TRBJ2-3; perhaps TRBD2 as D (5 bases). The CDR3 length is 14 residues. Germline V gene sequence: CDR1 MDHEN, CDR2 SYDVKM. The V and J ends lost 4 bases and 6 bases respectively, with 14 bases between them. Here the CDR3 reads CASSCTSGADTQYF. CDR3 sequence (DNA): TGTGCCAGCAGTTGTACCAGCGGAGCTGATACGCAGTATTTT.

V is TRBV28 and J is TRBJ1-5; D not certain. The germline V and J ends were trimmed by 3 bases and 2 bases, with 23 bases remaining between them. This CDR3 is built from 19 residues. Germline V gives CDR1 MDHEN, CDR2 SYDVKM. This CDR3 reads CASSFCRERPGGGNQPQHF. The CDR3 DNA reads TGTGCCAGCAGTTTTTGCCGCGAACGCCCAGGAGGCGGCAATCAGCCCCAGCATTTT.

In nucleotides, the CDR3 is TGTGCCAGCAGTGAAGGGGGCCAGGGTAGGGATCAGCCCCAGCATTTT. Amino acid sequence: CASSEGGQGRDQPQHF. The rearrangement links TRBV6-1 to TRBJ1-5, with a possible D match to TRBD1 (5 bases). The CDR3 is made up of 16 amino acids. Germline V gene data show CDR1 as MNHNS and CDR2 as SASEGT. The V end was cut by 1 base, the J end by 5 bases, with 15 bases between.

The rearrangement uses TRBV19 and TRBJ1-4; 7 bases are a match to TRBD1. The junction had 3 bases not matched to a gene; V was cut back by 2 bases and J by 0 bases. From germline, CDR1 is LNHDA and CDR2 SQIVND (reference sequence). The CDR3 extends over 16 amino acids. In DNA form, the CDR3 reads TGTGCCAGTAGTATATGGGACAGCGCAACTAATGAAAAACTGTTTTTT. Protein sequence: CASSIWDSATNEKLFF.

The gene calls are TRBV30 and TRBJ2-5, with D perhaps given as TRBD1 or TRBD2 (5 bases each). Germline CDR1 reads GTSNPN; CDR2 reads SVGIG (reference sequence). There are 10 residues in the CDR3. The ends were cut back, 5 bases at V and 5 bases at J, with 6 bases in the middle. The CDR3: CAWWGETQYF. The CDR3 DNA sequence: TGTGCCTGGTGGGGGGAGACCCAGTACTTC.

The rearrangement joins TRBV6-1 to TRBJ2-2, with D perhaps TRBD1 or TRBD2 (5 bases each). This CDR3 comprises 12 residues. Germline V gene lookup returns CDR1 MNHNS and CDR2 SASEGT. Trimming pared 7 bases from V and 7 bases from J, leaving 10 bases between. CDR3 sequence reads: CASKGPGGELFF. The CDR3 nucleotides read TGTGCCAGCAAGGGACCGGGCGGGGAGCTGTTTTTT.

This clone was seen a single time. The rearrangement joins TRBV10-3 to TRBJ2-7; TRBD2 aligns across 14 bases. This CDR3 contains 17 residues. Germline V gives CDR1 ENHRY, CDR2 SYGVKD. Unmatched junction bases numbered 7, after V lost 6 bases and J lost 0 bases. The CDR3, as DNA: TGTGCCATCAGAGTGGGACTAGCGGGGGATCCCTCCTACGAGCAGTACTTC. As protein: CAIRVGLAGDPSYEQYF.

The genes are TRBV5-1 and TRBJ2-5; TRBD1 or TRBD2 may be the D gene (5 bases each). This CDR3 spans 13 amino acids. Deletions cut 5 bases from V and 2 bases from J, with 10 bases between. Germline CDR1 is SGHRS and CDR2 is YFSETQ. For the CDR3, the DNA is TGCGCCAGCAGGGGACGATTACAAGAGACCCAGTACTTC. Its protein product is CASRGRLQETQYF.

V usage is TRBV15 and J usage is TRBJ2-7; a possible D gene is TRBD2 (6 bases). Germline-derived CDR1 and CDR2 are LNHNV and YYDKDF (reference sequence). Trimming took 5 bases from V and 0 from J, leaving 17 bases between them. This CDR3 is built from 16 residues. The CDR3 DNA reads as TGTGCCACCAGCCCCAAGGAGGGACTTTTCTCCTACGAGCAGTACTTC. It codes for CATSPKEGLFSYEQYF.

Only one count was recorded for this clone. The J gene is TRBJ2-2, the V gene TRBV28, with 7 nucleotides matching TRBD2. Germline V gene sequence: CDR1 MDHEN, CDR2 SYDVKM. Trimming at V came to 2 bases and at J to 2 bases, leaving 5 bases not matched to a gene. The CDR3 sequence is 16 residues long. CDR3 sequence (DNA): TGTGCCAGCAGTTTAGCGGCTAGCGGTAACACCGGGGAGCTGTTTTTT. It encodes CASSLAASGNTGELFF.

CDR3 protein: CASSRTGAGQPQHF. CDR3 nucleotides: TGCGCCAGCAGCCGAACAGGGGCGGGACAGCCCCAGCATTTT. J is TRBJ1-5 and V is TRBV4-1; 7 positions match TRBD1. Germline CDR1 and CDR2: MGHRA and YSYEKL. This CDR3 has 14 residues. Trimming cost V 4 bases and J 7 bases; bases outside gene matches: 7.

This clone was seen only once. The chain recombines TRBV15 with TRBJ2-7; 7 nucleotides agree with TRBD1. Germline assignment: CDR1 LNHNV and CDR2 YYDKDF (reference sequence). The CDR3 contains 20 residues. Trimming at V came to 1 base and at J to 6 bases, leaving 24 bases not matched to a gene. CDR3 residues: CATSRAPVGNDRALRGEQYF. CDR3 DNA sequence: TGTGCCACCAGCAGAGCTCCAGTGGGCAACGACAGGGCCCTAAGGGGCGAGCAGTACTTC. The variable domain in full, completed from reference TRBV15 and TRBJ2-7, reads DAMVIQNPRYQVTQFGKPVTLSCSQTLNHNVMYWYQQKSSQAPKLLFHYYDKDFNNEADTPDNFQSRRPNTSFCFLDIRSPGLGDTAMYLCATSRAPVGNDRALRGEQYFGPGTRLTVT.

The chain joins TRBV18 to TRBJ1-5; possible D gene TRBD1, 5 bases. Trimming removed 3 bases at V and 4 bases at J, with 19 bases between. CDR1 is KGHSH and CDR2 is LQKENI in the germline V gene. CDR3 length equals 17 residues. The CDR3 here is CASSPLAGTASNQPQHF. The CDR3 nucleotides read TGTGCCAGCTCACCGCTCGCCGGGACTGCGTCTAATCAGCCCCAGCATTTT.